The rows below give T cell receptor beta chains drawn from one sample of a study of blood T cell repertoires in COVID-19. The assay was immunoSEQ multiplex PCR, and TCRdb's table has in-frame clones only and misses some. The table has roughly 220,000 clones, roughly 80% seen once. The specimen was PBMCs or T cells enriched from blood (not recorded which). Receptors were obtained from a woman in her 40s with acute COVID-19. Each CDR3 is given with its conserved first and last residue. The D gene is left open where the match is weak. Size is stated for part of the rows, as once, few or many counts, or as a class when the clone is expanded.

abundance,j_gene,v_gene,d_gene,CDR3nt,CDR3aa
NA,TRBJ2-7,TRBV5-4,TRBD2,TGTGCCAGCAGCCTCTCTAGCGGGAGAACCGAGCAGTACTTC,CASSLSSGRTEQYF
NA,TRBJ2-5,TRBV5-4,TRBD2,TGTGCCAGCAGCTTCCCGGCGGGGGGGTTCGGGGAGCGTGAGACCCAGTACTTC,CASSFPAGGFGERETQYF
NA,TRBJ1-3,TRBV6-6,TRBD1,TGTGCCCTCGGGACAGGGAGTAACGGAAACACCATATATTTT,CALGTGSNGNTIYF
NA,TRBJ2-7,TRBV28,NA,TGTGCCAGCAGTTTAACACAGCTCTACGAGCAGTACTTC,CASSLTQLYEQYF
NA,TRBJ2-7,TRBV10-2,NA,TGCGCCAGCAGTGATCCTCTCTCCTACGAGCAGTACTTC,CASSDPLSYEQYF
NA,TRBJ1-5,TRBV27,TRBD1,TGTGCCAGCAAGGGACAGGGGGCGAGGCAGCCCCAGCATTTT,CASKGQGARQPQHF
NA,TRBJ2-3,TRBV9,TRBD2,TGTGCCAGCAGCCCGACTAGCGGGGTGGTGGATACGCAGTATTTT,CASSPTSGVVDTQYF
NA,TRBJ1-1,TRBV5-5,NA,TGTGCCAGCAGCTTGGTTCCCGGGGGGGGCACTGAAGCTTTCTTT,CASSLVPGGGTEAFF
NA,TRBJ2-1,TRBV20-1,TRBD2,TGCAGTGCTAGAGATGGGGGGAGGGAGTTCTTC,CSARDGGREFF
NA,TRBJ1-4,TRBV7-8,NA,TGTGCCAGCAGCTTAGTCGGGCAGGGAGGGGAAAAACTGTTTTTT,CASSLVGQGGEKLFF
NA,TRBJ1-6,TRBV3-1/TRBV3-2,NA,TGTGCCAGCAGCCGAGACAGGAATTCACCCCTCCACTTT,CASSRDRNSPLHF
NA,TRBJ2-7,TRBV10-2,NA,TGCGCCAGCAGCGTAGGATCTTCGATGCGGAATGGGCAGTACTTC,CASSVGSSMRNGQYF
NA,TRBJ2-7,TRBV19,TRBD1,TGTGCCAGTAGATCGACAGGGTCTCCCAACGAGCAGTACTTC,CASRSTGSPNEQYF
NA,TRBJ2-7,TRBV5-6,NA,TGTGCCAGCAGCTTCGGAAAACGCCGGGACATTTACTACGAGCAGTACTTC,CASSFGKRRDIYYEQYF
NA,TRBJ1-4,TRBV18,NA,TGTGCCAGCTCACCCTCTAATGAAAAACTGTTTTTT,CASSPSNEKLFF
NA,TRBJ1-5,TRBV28,NA,TGTGCCAGCAGACCCCCGGACAGAGGCAATCAGCCCCAGCATTTT,CASRPPDRGNQPQHF
NA,TRBJ2-1,TRBV7-9,TRBD2,TGTGCCAGCACCACTAGCGGGGGGGCCTATGAGCAGTTCTTC,CASTTSGGAYEQFF
few,TRBJ1-3,TRBV24-1,NA,TGTGCCACCAGTGATTATCCCCAGGGAAACACCATATATTTT,CATSDYPQGNTIYF
NA,TRBJ2-3,TRBV4-2,NA,TGTGCCAGCAGCCAAGTCCCCCAGGGGATCCGCACAGATACGCAGTATTTT,CASSQVPQGIRTDTQYF
once,TRBJ2-1,TRBV30,NA,TGTGCCGAGTCGTGGGGCGAAAATTCCTACAATGAGCAGTTCTTC,CAESWGENSYNEQFF
NA,TRBJ2-7,TRBV6-5,TRBD1,TGTGCCAGCAGCCGGACAGGCTACGAGCAGTACTTC,CASSRTGYEQYF
NA,TRBJ1-4,TRBV10-2,NA,TGCGCCAGCAGTGAATCCCGGGTATACGGAGAAAAACTGTTTTTT,CASSESRVYGEKLFF